This TCR beta chain was observed in a study of CD8+ T cells in alopecia areata. About the research overall: Patients received oral tofacitinib, 5 to 10 mg twice daily, for moderate-to-severe alopecia areata. Whole-study findings and limits: Uncertainty remains about how baseline CD8+ expansion links to response, with one nonresponder. Clonality was higher in lesional than normal scalp, especially in alopecia totalis/universalis. Scalp clonality and expanded CD8+ clones among the top 100 showed significant decreases with tofacitinib.

The authors extracted RNA and reverse transcribed it into cDNA as the sequencing template. Assay: immunoSEQ multiplex PCR; the TCRdb copy retains only in-frame clones and omits some. The data show about 99,000 clones, about nine tenths seen once. As to treatment: oral pan-JAK inhibitor, 5-10 mg twice daily. Trimming left V 1 base short and J 4 bases short, with 14 bases between. This CDR3 contains 16 residues. CDR1 is SGHRS and CDR2 is YFSETQ in the germline V gene. On this clone itself: Antigen unknown.

The sequence was obtained from a human donor with alopecia areata. J is TRBJ2-2 and V is TRBV5-1, with D possibly being TRBD1 or TRBD2 (6 bases each). This specimen was CD8+ T cells sorted from blood, taken at roughly week 30, from a patient treated with tofacitinib. The CDR3 here is CASSLYLGGPTGELFF. In DNA form, the CDR3 reads TGCGCCAGCAGCTTGTATTTAGGGGGGCCCACCGGGGAGCTGTTTTTT.